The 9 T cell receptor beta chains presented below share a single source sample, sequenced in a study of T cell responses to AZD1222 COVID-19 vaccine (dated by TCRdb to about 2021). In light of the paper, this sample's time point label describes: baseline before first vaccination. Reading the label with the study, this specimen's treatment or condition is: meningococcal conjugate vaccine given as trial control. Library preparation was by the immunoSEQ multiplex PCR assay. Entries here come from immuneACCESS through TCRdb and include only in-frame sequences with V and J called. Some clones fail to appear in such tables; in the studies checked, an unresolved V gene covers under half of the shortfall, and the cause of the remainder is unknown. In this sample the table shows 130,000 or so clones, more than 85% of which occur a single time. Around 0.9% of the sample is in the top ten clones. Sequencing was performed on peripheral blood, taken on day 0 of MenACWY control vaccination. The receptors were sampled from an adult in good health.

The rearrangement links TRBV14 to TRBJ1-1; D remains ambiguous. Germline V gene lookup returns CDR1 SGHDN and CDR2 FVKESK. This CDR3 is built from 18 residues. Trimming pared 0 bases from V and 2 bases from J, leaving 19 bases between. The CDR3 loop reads CASSQDAFFTLSNTEAFF. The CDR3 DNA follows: TGTGCCAGCAGCCAAGATGCTTTCTTCACACTCTCAAACACTGAAGCTTTCTTT.

CDR3 in DNA: TGTGCCAGCAGTTCCCCCAAAGAAGACAGACTTCACTATGGCTACACCTTC. It translates to CASSSPKEDRLHYGYTF. The rearrangement links TRBV28 to TRBJ1-2; D is perhaps TRBD1 (5 bases). The CDR3 consists of 17 residues. Germline lookup yields CDR1 MDHEN and CDR2 SYDVKM. V gave up 4 bases and J gave up 3 bases, with 21 bases separating them.

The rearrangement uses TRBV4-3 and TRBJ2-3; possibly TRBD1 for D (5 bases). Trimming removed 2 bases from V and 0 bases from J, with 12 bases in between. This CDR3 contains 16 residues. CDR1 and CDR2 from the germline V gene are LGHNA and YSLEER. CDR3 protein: CASSQRTPPSTDTQYF. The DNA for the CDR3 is TGCGCCAGCAGCCAACGGACACCCCCCAGCACAGATACGCAGTATTTT.

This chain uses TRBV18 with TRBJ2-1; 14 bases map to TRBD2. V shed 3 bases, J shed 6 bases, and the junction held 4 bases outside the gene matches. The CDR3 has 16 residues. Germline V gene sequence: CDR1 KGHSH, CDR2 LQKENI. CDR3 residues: CASSPPGLAGANEQFF. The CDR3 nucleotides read TGTGCCAGCTCACCCCCGGGACTAGCGGGAGCCAATGAGCAGTTCTTC.

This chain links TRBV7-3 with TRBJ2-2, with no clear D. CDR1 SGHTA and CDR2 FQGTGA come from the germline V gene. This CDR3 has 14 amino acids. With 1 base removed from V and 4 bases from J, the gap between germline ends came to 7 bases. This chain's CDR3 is CASSLSPSTGELFF. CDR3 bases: TGTGCCAGCAGCTTAAGCCCCAGCACCGGGGAGCTGTTTTTT.

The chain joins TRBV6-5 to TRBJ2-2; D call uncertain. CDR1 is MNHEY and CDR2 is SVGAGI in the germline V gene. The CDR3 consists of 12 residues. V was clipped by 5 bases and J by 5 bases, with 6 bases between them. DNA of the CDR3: TGTGCCAGCAGTACCTTGACCGGGGAGCTGTTTTTT. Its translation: CASSTLTGELFF.

CDR3 in amino acids: CASRRQPNTEAFF. DNA for the CDR3: TGTGCCAGCAGGCGGCAACCTAACACTGAAGCTTTCTTT. The V gene is TRBV28, the J gene TRBJ1-1; D remains ambiguous. This CDR3 is built from 13 residues. Trimming cost V 6 bases and J 2 bases, with 10 bases left between them. CDR1 is MDHEN and CDR2 is SYDVKM in the germline V gene.

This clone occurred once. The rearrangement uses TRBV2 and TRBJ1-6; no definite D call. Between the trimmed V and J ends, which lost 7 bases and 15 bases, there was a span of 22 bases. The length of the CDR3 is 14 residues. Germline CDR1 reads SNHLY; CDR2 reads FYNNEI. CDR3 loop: CASIYERSDGHLHF. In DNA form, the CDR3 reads TGTGCCAGCATCTACGAAAGGTCCGACGGTCACCTCCACTTT.

The CDR3: CASLLRAGGQYEQYF. The CDR3 DNA is TGTGCCAGCCTTCTTCGGGCGGGAGGCCAATACGAGCAGTACTTC. The V and J genes are TRBV27 and TRBJ2-7, with 8 bases that match TRBD2. This CDR3 is 15 amino acids long. The ends lost 8 bases at V and 4 bases at J; junction bases unmatched: 13. Germline-derived CDR1 and CDR2 are MNHEY and SMNVEV (reference sequence).